This TCR beta chain was recovered during a study of sequential checkpoint blockade in melanoma. Study as a whole: Matched biopsies came pretreatment and at week 13 for approximately 21 patients. Study conclusions and caveats: T-cell fraction and clonality followed PD-L1 and CD8+ counts, not mutational load.

After removal of 4 bases from V and 2 bases from J, the junction contained 11 bases not matched to a gene. The CDR3 covers 16 residues. From germline, CDR1 is SGDLS and CDR2 YYNGEE. Using immunoSEQ multiplex PCR, the repertoire was profiled, and TCRdb retains in-frame clones only, with some absent. The data show around 19,000 clones, with roughly 25% seen just once and about 7.2% held by the top ten. Many counts were recorded for this clone. Its antigen is currently unknown. Treatment defined: randomized to nivolumab then ipilimumab (arm A) or the reverse (arm B). The source was tumor tissue (inferred from file names), collected from a patient given nivolumab and ipilimumab in sequence. The chain is built from TRBV9 and TRBJ2-7; 8 nucleotides agree with TRBD1. This sequence originates from a human donor with melanoma. The CDR3 loop is CASSTHDRGVTYEQYF. In DNA, the CDR3 is TGTGCCAGCAGCACCCATGACAGGGGAGTAACCTACGAGCAGTACTTC.